The clone carrying this TCR beta chain was found once. Its cognate antigen is unknown. These data come from a study of shared clonotypes between healthy human individuals. Across the study: The study drew on two women and three men aged 18 to 49 as donors. Points from the study as a whole: Generation probabilities were higher for clonotypes shared across all four sorted-subset donors than for unshared ones.

A deep-level run was used for the assay. Replicate PCRs run on sorted subsets employed 200 to 250 ng DNA, approximately 30,000 T cell genomes. Generated by immunoSEQ multiplex PCR, the TCRdb table keeps only in-frame clones and is missing some. The profile covers around 2,000,000 clones, with about 95% appearing a single time and roughly 1% taken by the ten largest. Naive CD8 populations comprised CD45RO-negative cells positively selected for CCR7, excluding terminally differentiated effector memory CD45RA+ cells. The origin of this receptor is a man younger than 30 in good health. The specimen sequenced was naive CD8+ T cells sorted from blood.

CDR3 DNA: TGCAGCGTTGAAGCGGCCTTCGAGCAGTACTTC. Protein product: CSVEAAFEQYF. The rearrangement links TRBV29-1 to TRBJ2-7, with D uncertain. The germline V gene has CDR1 SQVTM and CDR2 ANQGSEA. The CDR3 is made up of 11 amino acids. V dropped 1 base and J dropped 6 bases, with 7 bases sitting between them.